This T cell receptor (beta chain) was sequenced during a study of blood T cell repertoires in COVID-19. Study overall: Acute and convalescent COVID-19 specimens originated in the United States, Italy and Spain. PBMCs, B-cell-depleted T cells, or T cells were the source of the cDNA or gDNA that made up the material.

Authors' processing steps: Amplification of reference gene primers provided the estimated nucleated cell counts. Some clones are missing from TCRdb's copy, which holds only in-frame ones; the method was immunoSEQ multiplex PCR. V and J calls and clone size are those listed in that table; D and trimming were worked out from the DNA. The table lists about 170,000 clones, approximately 84% of them singletons. This clone was seen only once. This receptor was taken from a man aged 40-55 years who had recovered from COVID-19. Sequencing used peripheral blood.

CDR3 region: CASSSLDGGLNEKLFF. The CDR3 region has the DNA TGTGCCAGCAGCTCCCTGGACGGCGGACTAAATGAAAAACTGTTTTTT. The chain links TRBV7-9 to TRBJ1-4; D is unresolved. Germline CDR1 reads SEHNR; CDR2 reads FQNEAQ (reference sequence). The CDR3 has 16 residues. Between the trimmed V and J ends, which lost 4 bases and 5 bases, there was a span of 17 bases. Complete variable domain (other parts from reference TRBV7-9 and TRBJ1-4): DTGVSQNPRHKITKRGQNVTFRCDPISEHNRLYWYRQTLGQGPEFLTYFQNEAQLEKSRLLSDRFSAERPKGSFSTLEIQRTEQGDSAMYLCASSSLDGGLNEKLFFGSGTQLSVL.